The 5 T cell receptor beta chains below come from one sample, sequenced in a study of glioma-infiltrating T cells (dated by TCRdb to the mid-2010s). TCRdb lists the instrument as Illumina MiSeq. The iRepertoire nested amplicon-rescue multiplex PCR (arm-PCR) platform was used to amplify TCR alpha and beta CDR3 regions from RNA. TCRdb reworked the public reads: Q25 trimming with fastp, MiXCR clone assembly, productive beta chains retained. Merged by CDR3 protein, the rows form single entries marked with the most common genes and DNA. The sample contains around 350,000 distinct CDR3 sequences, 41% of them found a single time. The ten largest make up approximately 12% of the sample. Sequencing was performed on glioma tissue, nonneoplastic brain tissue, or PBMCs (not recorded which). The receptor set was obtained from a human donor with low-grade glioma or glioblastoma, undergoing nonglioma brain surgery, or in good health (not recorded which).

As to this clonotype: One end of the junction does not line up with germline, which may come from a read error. Here the CDR3 DNA reads TGTGCGGGGGGTCCAACCTACGAGCAGCACTTC. Protein: CAGGPTYEQHF. This sequence joins TRBV28 and TRBJ2-7; weak D call: TRBD2 (6 bases). Germline V gene lookup returns CDR1 MDHEN and CDR2 SYDVKM. This CDR3 contains 11 residues.

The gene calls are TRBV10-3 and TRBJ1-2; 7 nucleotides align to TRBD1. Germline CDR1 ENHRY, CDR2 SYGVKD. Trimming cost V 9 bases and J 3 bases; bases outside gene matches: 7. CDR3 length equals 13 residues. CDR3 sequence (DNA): TGTGCCATTACCAACCAGGGGGACTATGGCTACACCTTC. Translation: CAITNQGDYGYTF.

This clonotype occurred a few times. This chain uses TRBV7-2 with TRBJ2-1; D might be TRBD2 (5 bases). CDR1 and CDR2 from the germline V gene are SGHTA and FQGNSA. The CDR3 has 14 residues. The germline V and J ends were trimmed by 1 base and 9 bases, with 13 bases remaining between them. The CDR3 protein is CASSLGSSASEQFF. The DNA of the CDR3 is TGTGCCAGCAGCTTAGGGAGTAGCGCGAGTGAGCAGTTCTTC.

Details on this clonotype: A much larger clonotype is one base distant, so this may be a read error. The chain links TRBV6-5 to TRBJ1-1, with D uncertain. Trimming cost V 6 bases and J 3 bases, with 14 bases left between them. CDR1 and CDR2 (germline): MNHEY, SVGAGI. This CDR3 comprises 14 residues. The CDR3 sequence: CASSLRIMDTEAFF. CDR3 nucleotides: TGTGCCAGCAGCCTCAGGATCATGGACACTGAAGCTTTCTTT.

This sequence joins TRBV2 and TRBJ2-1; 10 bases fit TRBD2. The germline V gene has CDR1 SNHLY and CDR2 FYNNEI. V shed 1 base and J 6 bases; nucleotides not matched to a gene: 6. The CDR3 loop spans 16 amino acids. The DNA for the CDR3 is TGTGCCAGCAGTGAAGAACCACTAGCGGGACTCAATGAGCAGTTCTTC. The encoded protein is CASSEEPLAGLNEQFF.